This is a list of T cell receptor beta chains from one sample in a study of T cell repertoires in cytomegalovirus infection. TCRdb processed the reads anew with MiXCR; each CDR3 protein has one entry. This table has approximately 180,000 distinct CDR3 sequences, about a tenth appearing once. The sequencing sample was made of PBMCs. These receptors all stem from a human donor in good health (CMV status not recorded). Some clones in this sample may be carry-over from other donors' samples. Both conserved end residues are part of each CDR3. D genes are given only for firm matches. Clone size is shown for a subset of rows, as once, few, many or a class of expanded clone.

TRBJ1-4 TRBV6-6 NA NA TGTGCCAGCACCAAGACCGACTCAGCAACTAATGAAAAACTGTTTTTT CASTKTDSATNEKLFF
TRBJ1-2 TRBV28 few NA TGTGCCACCCGCTCTCCCGTTGTTGGCTACACCTTC CATRSPVVGYTF
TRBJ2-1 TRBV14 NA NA TGTGCCAGCAGTCGGACTCACTCCTACAATGAGCAGTTCTTC CASSRTHSYNEQFF
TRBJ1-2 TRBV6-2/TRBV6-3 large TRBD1 TGTGCCAGCAGTTACTCGGGACAGGGGCCGAGCTACACCTTC CASSYSGQGPSYTF
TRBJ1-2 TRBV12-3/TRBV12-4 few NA TGTGCCAGCAGTTTAGCCAGGGCTCTCTCTGGCTACACCTTC CASSLARALSGYTF
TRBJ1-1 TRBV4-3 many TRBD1 TGCGCCAGCAGCCGGGTAACCGGGACAGGGTGGACTGAAGCTTTCTTT CASSRVTGTGWTEAFF
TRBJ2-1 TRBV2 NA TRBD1 TGTGCCAGCAGCCATAGGGACAGGTTGGGCAATGAGCAGTTCTTC CASSHRDRLGNEQFF
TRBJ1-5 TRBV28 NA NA TGTGCCAGCACCGTGAACAATCAGCCCCAGCATTTT CASTVNNQPQHF
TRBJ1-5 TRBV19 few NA TGTGCCAGTAGTATACGGGACGGCCGAAATCAGCCCCAGCATTTT CASSIRDGRNQPQHF
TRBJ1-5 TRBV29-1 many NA TGCAGCGTTGCCGTCTCAGACAGCAATCAGCCCCAGCATTTT CSVAVSDSNQPQHF
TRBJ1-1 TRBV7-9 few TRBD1 TGTGCCAGCAGCTTAGCCAACAGGGGGCGAGTACGGACTGAAGCTTTCTTT CASSLANRGRVRTEAFF
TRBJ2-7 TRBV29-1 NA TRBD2 TGCAGCGTACGACTAGCGGTATCCTACGAGCAGTACTTC CSVRLAVSYEQYF
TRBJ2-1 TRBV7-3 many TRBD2 TGTGCCAGCAGCCGGGGGACTAGCGGCTACAATGAGCAGTTCTTC CASSRGTSGYNEQFF
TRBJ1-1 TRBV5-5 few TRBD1 TGTGCCAGCAGCCCGGCGGGACAGGGCCTATCGGGCACTGAAGCTTTCTTT CASSPAGQGLSGTEAFF
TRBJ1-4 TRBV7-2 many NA TGTGCCAGCAGCTCTGACAGGTCAACTAATGAAAAACTGTTTTTT CASSSDRSTNEKLFF
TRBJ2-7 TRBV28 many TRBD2 TGTGCCAGCAGTTCCGGGACTAGCGGGAGTGTCTACGAGCAGTACTTC CASSSGTSGSVYEQYF
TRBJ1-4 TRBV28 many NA TGTGCCAGCAGTACCCCCCTAGGCTCCTATGAAAAACTGTTTTTT CASSTPLGSYEKLFF
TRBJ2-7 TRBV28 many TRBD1 TGTGCCAGCAGACCCGAAATCCAGGGGGCGGTTAGTGGGCAGTACTTC CASRPEIQGAVSGQYF
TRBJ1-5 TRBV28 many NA TGTGCCAGCAACAGCCCCGGGGAAGGCAATCAGCCCCAGCATTTT CASNSPGEGNQPQHF
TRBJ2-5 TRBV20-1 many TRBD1 TGCAGTGCTAGAGATCAGACAGGGGGTTTCGTAGAGACCCAGTACTTC CSARDQTGGFVETQYF
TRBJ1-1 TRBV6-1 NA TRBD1 TGTGCCAGCAGTGGGAGGGGGCCTACTGAAGCTTTCTTT CASSGRGPTEAFF
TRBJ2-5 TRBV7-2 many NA TGTGCCAGCAGCCCACATGCCCAAGAGACCCAGTACTTC CASSPHAQETQYF
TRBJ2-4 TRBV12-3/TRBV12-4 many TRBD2 TGTGCCAGCAGTTTTTCGGGTTGGGGGCCTAGCGGGGGTCCGGGGGCCAAAAACATTCAGTACTTC CASSFSGWGPSGGPGAKNIQYF
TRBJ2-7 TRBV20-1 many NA TGCAGTGCCACAGACGGATACGAGCAGTACTTC CSATDGYEQYF
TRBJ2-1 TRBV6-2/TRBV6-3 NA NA TGTGCCAGCAGTTACGGGGGAGTCAATGAGCAGTTCTTC CASSYGGVNEQFF
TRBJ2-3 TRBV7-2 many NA TGTGCCAGCAACCAGCATCAGGCAGATACGCAGTATTTT CASNQHQADTQYF
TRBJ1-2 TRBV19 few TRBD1 TGTGCCAGCGGAAAAGACAGGGGGGTCTATGGCTACACCTTC CASGKDRGVYGYTF
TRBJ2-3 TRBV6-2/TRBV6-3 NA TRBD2 TGTGCCAGCAGTTCGAGAATAGCGGGGGTAGAGGATACGCAGTATTTT CASSSRIAGVEDTQYF
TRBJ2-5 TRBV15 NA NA TGTGCCACCAGCAGAGATGGCCTTCAAGAGACCCAGTACTTC CATSRDGLQETQYF
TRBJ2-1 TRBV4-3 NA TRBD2 TGCGCCAGCAGCCAAGCCCTACGGGGGGTCAATGAGCAGTTCTTC CASSQALRGVNEQFF
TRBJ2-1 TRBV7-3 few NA TGTGCCAGCAGCTTATCGGCTAGCAAGGAGGGGTCGCAGTTCTTC CASSLSASKEGSQFF
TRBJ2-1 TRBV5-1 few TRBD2 TGCGCCAGCAAAAGAGCGGGGGGGCACAATGAGCAGTTCTTC CASKRAGGHNEQFF
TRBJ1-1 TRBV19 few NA TGTGCCAGTAGTTTGGGCAGCTACACTGAAGCTTTCTTT CASSLGSYTEAFF
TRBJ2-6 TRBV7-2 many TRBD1 TGTGCCAGCAGCCATGGGGGACAGAACTCTGGGGCCAACGTCCTGACTTTC CASSHGGQNSGANVLTF
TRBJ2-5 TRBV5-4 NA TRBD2 TGTGCCAGCAGCCTCGGACTAGCGGGGTCAGAGACCCAGTACTTC CASSLGLAGSETQYF
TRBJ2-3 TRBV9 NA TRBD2 TGTGCCAGCAGCCCCTCGACTAGCACACAGAGCACAGATACGCAGTATTTT CASSPSTSTQSTDTQYF
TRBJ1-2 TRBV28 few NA TGTGCCAGCAGTGGTCAGGGTAACTATGGCTACACCTTC CASSGQGNYGYTF
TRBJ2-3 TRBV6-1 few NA TGTGCCAGCAGCTTCGTGTTGGGGGGCAAAGATACGCAGTATTTT CASSFVLGGKDTQYF
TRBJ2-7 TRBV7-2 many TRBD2 TGTGCCAGCAGCTTCAGGCGTCTAGCGGGGATGAAATACGAGCAGTACTTC CASSFRRLAGMKYEQYF
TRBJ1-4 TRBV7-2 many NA TGTGCCAGCAGCTTACCCCAGGGTAATTACGAAAAACTGTTTTTT CASSLPQGNYEKLFF
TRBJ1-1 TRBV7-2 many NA TGTGCCAGCAGCAATTACGGGGCAAGCACTGAAGCTTTCTTT CASSNYGASTEAFF
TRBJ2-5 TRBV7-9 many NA TGTGCCAGCAGCCCCGCTGTATTAGTGCGGGAGACCCAGTACTTC CASSPAVLVRETQYF
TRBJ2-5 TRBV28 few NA TGTGCCAGCAGTTTCCCAGGGGCGCGCGAGACCCAGTACTTC CASSFPGARETQYF
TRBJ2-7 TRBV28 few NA TGTGCCAGCAGGGATGGGGCCTACGAGCAGTACTTC CASRDGAYEQYF
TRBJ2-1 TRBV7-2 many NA TGTGCCAGCAGCTTCAGGAAGATCTCCTACAATGAGCAGTTCTTC CASSFRKISYNEQFF
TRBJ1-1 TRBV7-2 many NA TGTGCCAGCAGCTTATTTCTGGGTGAAGCTTTCTTT CASSLFLGEAFF
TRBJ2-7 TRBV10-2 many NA TGCGCCAGCCTGGAGGGTTACGAGCAGTACTTC CASLEGYEQYF
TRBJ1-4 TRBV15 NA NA TGTGCCACCAGCAGAGAACTACCTCAGCTGGAGGGTGGCTATGAAAAACTGTTTTTT CATSRELPQLEGGYEKLFF
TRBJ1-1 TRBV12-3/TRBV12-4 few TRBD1 TGTGCCAGCAGTTTAGAAATCACGGACAGGTTGAACACTGAAGCTTTCTTT CASSLEITDRLNTEAFF
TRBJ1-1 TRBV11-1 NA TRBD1 TGTGCCAGCAGCTTAGACAGGGGACGAGGCACTGAAGCTTTCTTT CASSLDRGRGTEAFF
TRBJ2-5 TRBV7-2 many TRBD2 TGTGCCAGCAGCTTAAGAGCGGGGGCCGTTGGGGAGACCCAGTACTTC CASSLRAGAVGETQYF
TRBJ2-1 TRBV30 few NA TGTGCCTGGAGCCGCCCGTTGGGGGCGGAGTTCTTC CAWSRPLGAEFF
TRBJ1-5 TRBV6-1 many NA TGTGCCAGCAGCCCCACAGATCCATATCAGCCCCAGCATTTT CASSPTDPYQPQHF
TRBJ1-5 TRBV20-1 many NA TGCAGTGCTAGAGATGTGATCTCAGGGAACAATCAGCCCCAGCATTTT CSARDVISGNNQPQHF
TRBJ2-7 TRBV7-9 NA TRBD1 TGTGCCAGCAGCTCTCAGGGGGCGGGAGAGCAGTACTTC CASSSQGAGEQYF
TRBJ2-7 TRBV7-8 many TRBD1 TGTGCCAGCAGCTTAGTTGACAGGGTCGTTGGTAACGAGCAGTACTTC CASSLVDRVVGNEQYF
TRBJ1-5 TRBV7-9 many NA TGTGCCAGCAGCAGCCGGGACGGATATTCACAGCCCCAGCATTTT CASSSRDGYSQPQHF
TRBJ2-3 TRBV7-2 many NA TGTGCCAGCAGCCCGGACATGTCCGATACGCAGTATTTT CASSPDMSDTQYF
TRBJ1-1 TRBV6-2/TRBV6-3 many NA TGTGCCAGCAGTTACTCGGAGGGGTCACATAGTCTGGCTTTCTTT CASSYSEGSHSLAFF